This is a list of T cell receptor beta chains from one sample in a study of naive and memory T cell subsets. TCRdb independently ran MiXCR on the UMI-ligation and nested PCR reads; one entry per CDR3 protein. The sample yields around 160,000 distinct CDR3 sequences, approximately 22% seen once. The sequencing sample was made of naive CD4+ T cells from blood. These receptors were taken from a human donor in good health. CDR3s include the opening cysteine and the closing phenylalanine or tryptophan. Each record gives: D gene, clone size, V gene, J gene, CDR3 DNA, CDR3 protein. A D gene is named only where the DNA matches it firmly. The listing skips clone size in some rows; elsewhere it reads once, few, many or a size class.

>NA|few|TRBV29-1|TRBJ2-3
TGCAGCGTTGAGTGGGCCCGCACAGATACGCAGTATTTT
CSVEWARTDTQYF
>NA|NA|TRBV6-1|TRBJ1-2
TGTGCCAGCAGAAAAAAACAGGCTGACTATGGCTACACCTTC
CASRKKQADYGYTF
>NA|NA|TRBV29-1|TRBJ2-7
TGCAGCAGGTTTTGGCAGGCCCTCTCTTGGTCCTACGAGCAGTACTTC
CSRFWQALSWSYEQYF
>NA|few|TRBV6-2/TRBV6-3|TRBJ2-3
TGTGCCAGTATACGGGATTCCACAGATACGCAGTATTTT
CASIRDSTDTQYF
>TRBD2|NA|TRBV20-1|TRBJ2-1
TGCAGTGCCAACCTAGCGGGAGCCTCCTACAATGAGCAGTTCTTC
CSANLAGASYNEQFF
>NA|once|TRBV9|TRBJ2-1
TGTGCCAGCAGCGCTTCTAGCGAAGCGGAGCAGTTCTTC
CASSASSEAEQFF
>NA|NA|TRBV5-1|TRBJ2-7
TGCGCCAGCAGCCCCACAGGCGGAGGGAGGATGACCTACGAGCAGTACTTC
CASSPTGGGRMTYEQYF
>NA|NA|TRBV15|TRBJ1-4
TGTGCCACCAGCAGAGTAGCAACCGGCGAAAAACTGTTTTTT
CATSRVATGEKLFF
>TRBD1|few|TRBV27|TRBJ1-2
TGTGCCAGCAGTTTATTTCCACGGTCCCGGGACAGGGCCCGAGGTGGCTACACCTTC
CASSLFPRSRDRARGGYTF
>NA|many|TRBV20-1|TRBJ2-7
TGCAGTGCTAGAGGGCTAGCTTCCTACGAGCAGTACTTC
CSARGLASYEQYF
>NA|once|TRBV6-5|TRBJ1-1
TGTGCCAGCAGGGAGAGAGACGCGGGGCGGATCACTGAAGCTTTCTTT
CASRERDAGRITEAFF